A single sample gave rise to the 17 T cell receptor beta chains below, sequenced in a study of neurological immune-mediated disorders. From the 5' RACE reads, TCRdb called clonotypes with MiXCR, one entry per CDR3 protein. Here the sample spans over 25,000 distinct CDR3 sequences, roughly 21% being singletons. Sequences were obtained from PBMCs. The receptor set was obtained from a woman aged 55-75 years in good health.

In this sample, this clonotype turned up many times. The CDR3 DNA sequence: TGTGCCAGCAGCTTAGATCAAATGTGGGGGGGACAGAACACCGGGGAGCTGTTTTTT. Translated, it gives CASSLDQMWGGQNTGELFF. J is TRBJ2-2 and V is TRBV11-2; a possible D gene is TRBD2 (7 bases). CDR1 and CDR2 (germline): SGHAT, FQNNGV. The CDR3 runs 19 residues. The V end lost 0 bases, the J end lost 1 base, and 18 bases lay between the germline ends. Full variable domain (outside the CDR3, taken from reference TRBV11-2 and TRBJ2-2): EAGVAQSPRYKIIEKRQSVAFWCNPISGHATLYWYQQILGQGPKLLIQFQNNGVVDDSQLPKDRFSAERLKGVDSTLKIQPAKLEDSAVYLCASSLDQMWGGQNTGELFFGEGSRLTVL.

This clonotype was seen ten or more times. V and J are TRBV7-2 and TRBJ1-2, with a possible D match to TRBD1 (5 bases). Germline V gene data show CDR1 as SGHTA and CDR2 as FQGNSA. This CDR3 comprises 13 residues. Trimming shortened V by 5 bases and J by 4 bases, and 11 bases separated the two germline ends. CDR3 bases: TGTGCCAGCAGCCCAGACAGTTTCTATGGCTACACCTTC. This codes for CASSPDSFYGYTF. The whole variable domain, remainder taken from reference TRBV7-2 and TRBJ1-2, is GAGVSQSPSNKVTEKGKDVELRCDPISGHTALYWYRQSLGQGLEFLIYFQGNSAPDKSGLPSDRFSAERTGGSVSTLTIQRTQQEDSAVYLCASSPDSFYGYTFGSGTRLTVV.

The rearrangement uses TRBV20-1 and TRBJ2-1, with 7 bases aligning to TRBD2. The CDR3 loop spans 13 amino acids. Germline-derived CDR1 and CDR2 are DFQATT and SNEGSKA (reference sequence). This chain's CDR3 is CSETSGMGDEQFF. CDR3 nucleotide sequence: TGCAGCGAGACGAGCGGGATGGGAGATGAGCAGTTCTTC.

The chain uses TRBV12-3 or TRBV12-4 and TRBJ2-7, with 15 bases lining up with TRBD2. The V and J ends lost 5 bases and 4 bases, in that order; junction bases with no gene match: 0. This CDR3 is 14 amino acids long. For the CDR3, the DNA is TGTGCCAGCAGTGGACTAGCGGGAGGGTACGAGCAGTACTTC. This translates into CASSGLAGGYEQYF.

This clonotype was counted ten times or more. The chain recombines TRBV6-5 with TRBJ2-3; 7 nucleotides align to TRBD1. Germline assignment: CDR1 MNHEY and CDR2 SVGAGI. V lost 3 bases to trimming and J lost 2 bases; unmatched junction nucleotides: 8. There are 16 residues in the CDR3. This CDR3 reads CASSYGRGQNTDTQYF. CDR3 nucleotide sequence: TGTGCCAGCAGTTATGGTAGGGGACAGAACACAGATACGCAGTATTTT.

This clonotype has a count of ten or more. The chain combines TRBV7-9 with TRBJ2-5; D may be TRBD2 (5 bases). CDR1 SEHNR and CDR2 FQNEAQ come from the germline V gene (reference sequence). Trimming removed 7 bases at V and 7 bases at J, with 22 bases between. The CDR3 is 15 residues long. CDR3 sequence reads: CASTPRGSRSGTQYF. The CDR3 DNA is TGTGCCAGCACCCCCCGAGGGTCTCGATCGGGGACCCAGTACTTC.

This clonotype was detected ten times or more. V usage is TRBV7-2 and J usage is TRBJ2-7; a possible D gene is TRBD2 (6 bases). The V end lost 3 bases, the J end lost 5 bases, and 14 bases lay between the germline ends. The germline V gene has CDR1 SGHTA and CDR2 FQGNSA. The CDR3 loop spans 14 amino acids. This CDR3 reads CASSLGRGGDEQYF. In DNA form, the CDR3 reads TGTGCCAGCAGCTTGGGAAGGGGAGGAGACGAGCAGTACTTC.

This clonotype was found many times. V is TRBV6-2 or TRBV6-3 and J is TRBJ2-3; TRBD2 matches at 7 bases. V was pared by 4 bases and J by 2 bases, with 3 bases of the junction left unmatched. From germline, CDR1 is MNHEY and CDR2 SVGEGT. This CDR3 comprises 14 residues. The CDR3 bases are TGTGCCAGCAGTTTGGGGACTACCACAGATACGCAGTATTTT. This sequence encodes CASSLGTTTDTQYF.

This clonotype was detected only a few times. The chain joins TRBV18 to TRBJ2-3; D is unresolved. CDR3 size: 15 residues. The V gene's germline CDR1 is KGHSH and CDR2 LQKENI. The V end lost 3 bases, the J end lost 0 bases, and 10 bases lay between the germline ends. CDR3 bases: TGTGCCAGCTCACCGGGCCCAACTAGCACAGATACGCAGTATTTT. It translates to CASSPGPTSTDTQYF.

Ten or more counts support this clonotype. V and J are TRBV7-2 and TRBJ1-5, with no clear D. The CDR3 covers 16 residues. Germline CDR1 reads SGHTA; CDR2 reads FQGNSA. V was pared by 5 bases and J by 0 bases, with 14 bases between. CDR3 bases: TGTGCCAGCAGCGGACGTGGCGAAAATAGCAATCAGCCCCAGCATTTT. It specifies CASSGRGENSNQPQHF.

This clonotype was picked up many times. CDR3 coding DNA: TGTGCCAGCAGAGGGACAAGGAACACCGGGGAGCTGTTTTTT. Its protein is CASRGTRNTGELFF. The chain recombines TRBV7-8 with TRBJ2-2, with D possibly TRBD1 on 6 matching bases. Germline CDR1 and CDR2: SGHVS and FQNEAQ. V was clipped by 6 bases and J by 1 base, with 9 bases between them. The CDR3 runs 14 residues.

This chain joins TRBV6-2 or TRBV6-3 and TRBJ1-1; no definite D call. Trimming stripped 7 bases from V and 3 bases from J, with 15 bases between. Germline assignment: CDR1 MNHEY and CDR2 SVGEGT. The CDR3 totals 14 residues. CDR3 amino acids: CASNRVGGDTEAFF. The CDR3 bases are TGTGCCAGCAACCGTGTGGGAGGCGACACTGAAGCTTTCTTT.

In its sample, this clonotype was seen many times. The chain is built from TRBV20-1 and TRBJ2-7, with D possibly being TRBD2 (5 bases). Trimming took off 5 bases at V and 3 bases at J, with 17 bases between the two ends. The germline V gene has CDR1 DFQATT and CDR2 SNEGSKA (reference sequence). The CDR3 extends over 14 amino acids. The CDR3 DNA reads as TGCAGTGCTTTAACGGACGGGAATAACTACGAGCAGTACTTC. Residues: CSALTDGNNYEQYF.

By frequency in the sample, this clonotype is medium-sized (0.01 to 0.1%). V gene TRBV13 combines with J gene TRBJ1-5, with 8 bases identical to TRBD1. V lost 0 bases and J lost 2; bases outside the gene matches: 3. CDR3 length: 16 amino acids. The V gene's germline CDR1 is PRHDT and CDR2 FYEKMQ (reference sequence). The CDR3 bases are TGTGCCAGCAGCTTAGGCGTACAGGGGGGCAATCAGCCCCAGCATTTT. Translation: CASSLGVQGGNQPQHF.

This clonotype was detected many times. The V gene is TRBV7-8, the J gene TRBJ1-1; a weak D match, TRBD1 (5 bases). CDR3 size: 14 residues. CDR1 is SGHVS and CDR2 is FQNEAQ in the germline V gene. The V gene lost 1 base and the J gene lost 5 bases, with 11 bases spanning the gap. CDR3 protein: CASSLEGAGTEAFF. For the CDR3, the DNA is TGTGCCAGCAGCTTAGAAGGGGCGGGGACTGAAGCTTTCTTT.

The chain links TRBV27 to TRBJ1-1; 7 bases match TRBD1. The V gene end was trimmed by 4 bases and the J gene end by 2 bases; junction bases not matched to a gene: 10. Germline lookup yields CDR1 MNHEY and CDR2 SMNVEV (reference sequence). The CDR3 consists of 16 residues. The CDR3 nucleotides are TGTGCCAGCAGTTCCAGGGGGGGGGGTCCTAACACTGAAGCTTTCTTT. Amino acid sequence: CASSSRGGGPNTEAFF.

This clonotype occurred many times. The chain carries TRBV20-1 and TRBJ2-7, with TRBD2 matching over 7 bases. The CDR3 spans 14 residues. Germline trimming cut 0 bases from V and 2 bases from J; bases unmatched to any gene: 4. Germline V CDR1 and CDR2: DFQATT, SNEGSKA (reference sequence). The CDR3 is CSAREGGAPYEQYF. CDR3 coding DNA: TGCAGTGCTAGAGAGGGAGGGGCTCCCTACGAGCAGTACTTC.